The 24 T cell receptor beta chains below were found in one sample sequenced in a study of Ad26.COV2.S vaccination and SARS-CoV-2 variants. TCRdb's table, derived via immunoSEQ multiplex PCR, lists solely in-frame clones and lacks some. The sample shows a few hundred thousand clones, about 92% of them seen only once. Described treatment: some 19 received Ad26.COV2.S at low or high dose, single or two shots; roughly five received placebo; per-sample allocation not given. Sampling happened 63 days after the first vaccine or placebo injection. The material was peripheral blood, obtained in a trial of Ad26.COV2.S vaccine versus placebo. These receptors were taken from a person between 18 and 60 years old who received the Ad26.COV2.S COVID-19 vaccine or a placebo.

The chain links TRBV13 to TRBJ1-2; no definite D call. V was pared by 2 bases and J by 8 bases, with 9 bases between. This CDR3 comprises 12 residues. CDR1 and CDR2 (germline): PRHDT, FYEKMQ (reference sequence). CDR3 DNA sequence: TGTGCCAGCAGCTTAATCCCGGGAGGCTACACCTTC. Its translation is CASSLIPGGYTF.

The chain couples TRBV2 to TRBJ2-1; 9 bases agree with TRBD1. Germline V gene lookup returns CDR1 SNHLY and CDR2 FYNNEI. V lost 7 bases and J lost 7; bases outside the gene matches: 8. This CDR3 is 14 amino acids long. The CDR3 reads CASNSIQGANEQFF. As DNA, the CDR3 is TGTGCCAGCAATTCGATACAGGGGGCGAATGAGCAGTTCTTC. Drawing the rest from reference TRBV2 and TRBJ2-1, the complete variable domain is EPEVTQTPSHQVTQMGQEVILRCVPISNHLYFYWYRQILGQKVEFLVSFYNNEISEKSEIFDDQFSVERPDGSNFTLKIRSTKLEDSAMYFCASNSIQGANEQFFGPGTRLTVL.

The CDR3 sequence is CASSSTGPGNTIYF. CDR3 coding DNA: TGTGCCAGCAGTTCGACAGGGCCTGGAAACACCATATATTTT. V usage is TRBV27 and J usage is TRBJ1-3; 7 positions agree with TRBD1. Germline CDR1 MNHEY, CDR2 SMNVEV (reference sequence). There are 14 residues in the CDR3. V gave up 4 bases and J gave up 2 bases; unmatched junction bases: 2.

The chain carries TRBV29-1 and TRBJ2-6; 9 nucleotides line up with TRBD1. The V segment lost 3 bases and the J segment 0 bases; nucleotides outside the gene matches: 0. Germline V lookup: CDR1 SQVTM, CDR2 ANQGSEA. The CDR3 runs to 15 residues. This CDR3 reads CSVEGQGSGANVLTF. In DNA, the CDR3 is TGCAGCGTTGAGGGACAGGGCTCTGGGGCCAACGTCCTGACTTTC. The full variable domain, with the rest looked up from reference TRBV29-1 and TRBJ2-6, is SAVISQKPSRDICQRGTSLTIQCQVDSQVTMMFWYRQQPGQSLTLIATANQGSEATYESGFVIDKFPISRPNLTFSTLTVSNMSPEDSSIYLCSVEGQGSGANVLTFGAGSRLTVL.

This chain's CDR3 is CASSDPLNQPQHF. The CDR3 DNA follows: TGTGCCAGCAGTGACCCTCTTAATCAGCCCCAGCATTTT. V is TRBV2 and J is TRBJ1-5; D remains unclear. Germline CDR1 and CDR2: SNHLY and FYNNEI. The ends were cut back, 3 bases at V and 4 bases at J, with 7 bases in the middle. The CDR3 is made up of 13 amino acids.

This chain links TRBV7-2 with TRBJ2-2, with 10 bases aligning to TRBD2. With 5 bases clipped from V and 5 bases from J, the junction kept 5 bases outside the gene matches. Germline CDR1 reads SGHTA; CDR2 reads FQGNSA. The CDR3 consists of 15 residues. For the CDR3, the DNA is TGTGCCAGCAGCGTGTTGACTAGCGGGACCGGGGAGCTGTTTTTT. It specifies CASSVLTSGTGELFF.

J is TRBJ1-3 and V is TRBV4-2, with a tentative D call TRBD1 (6 bases). Germline V lookup: CDR1 LGHNA, CDR2 YNFKEQ. V dropped 4 bases and J dropped 2 bases, with 12 bases sitting between them. This CDR3 is 15 amino acids long. The CDR3 coding sequence is TGTGCCAGCAGCCGGGGGCCTGGGACTGGAAACACCATATATTTT. Translated: CASSRGPGTGNTIYF.

The rearrangement uses TRBV7-9 and TRBJ2-7; no clear D gene. From germline, CDR1 is SEHNR and CDR2 FQNEAQ (reference sequence). Trimming stripped 8 bases from V and 5 bases from J, with 13 bases between. CDR3 length: 12 residues. The CDR3 DNA follows: TGTGCCAGCCCCCTCCCAGAAGACGAGCAGTACTTC. This encodes CASPLPEDEQYF.

This clone was seen only once. V is TRBV24-1 and J is TRBJ2-1; 7 bases line up with TRBD1. Per germline, CDR1 KGHDR and CDR2 SFDVKD. The CDR3 covers 16 residues. The junction had 10 bases not matched to a gene; V was cut back by 5 bases and J by 4 bases. The CDR3 DNA reads as TGTGCCACCAGTGCCGCCGACAGGGCGGCGTACAATGAGCAGTTCTTC. It codes for CATSAADRAAYNEQFF.

In this sample, this clone turned up a few times. The chain carries TRBV7-2 and TRBJ2-2; D remains unclear. This CDR3 has 15 amino acids. Between the trimmed V and J ends, which lost 6 bases and 7 bases, there was a span of 18 bases. From germline, CDR1 is SGHTA and CDR2 FQGNSA. The CDR3 loop is CASRLMMRSIGELFF. Written as DNA, the CDR3 is TGTGCCAGCAGACTGATGATGAGGTCGATCGGGGAGCTGTTTTTT.

This chain uses TRBV7-2 with TRBJ2-5, with a possible D match to TRBD2 (6 bases). This CDR3 region has 14 residues. The germline V and J ends were trimmed by 0 bases and 4 bases, with 9 bases remaining between them. Per the germline V gene, CDR1 is SGHTA and CDR2 is FQGNSA. CDR3 coding DNA: TGTGCCAGCAGCTTAGCTCTAGCGCTAGAGACCCAGTACTTC. Its translation is CASSLALALETQYF.

This clone was seen a few times. The chain combines TRBV27 with TRBJ1-5, with D unclear. CDR1 and CDR2 (germline): MNHEY, SMNVEV (reference sequence). Trimming shortened V by 2 bases and J by 2 bases, and 16 bases separated the two germline ends. The CDR3 spans 17 residues. The CDR3 is CASSLGIGVDGNQPQHF. DNA of the CDR3: TGTGCCAGCAGTTTAGGTATCGGAGTGGATGGCAATCAGCCCCAGCATTTT.

This clone was detected only a few times. V gene TRBV11-2 combines with J gene TRBJ1-3, with D uncertain. Trimming removed 1 base from V and 4 bases from J, with 23 bases in between. CDR1 is SGHAT and CDR2 is FQNNGV in the germline V gene. This CDR3 comprises 19 residues. The CDR3 bases are TGTGCCAGCAGCTTAGCCACTCCTAGGATCTTGGGTCCCGGAAACACCATATATTTT. This encodes CASSLATPRILGPGNTIYF. Together with reference TRBV11-2 and TRBJ1-3, the CDR3 gives the full variable domain: EAGVAQSPRYKIIEKRQSVAFWCNPISGHATLYWYQQILGQGPKLLIQFQNNGVVDDSQLPKDRFSAERLKGVDSTLKIQPAKLEDSAVYLCASSLATPRILGPGNTIYFGEGSWLTVV.

The chain recombines TRBV7-2 with TRBJ1-1; TRBD1 agrees at 7 bases. Losses at the gene ends were 5 bases for V and 7 bases for J; bases not matched to a gene: 13. CDR3 size: 15 residues. Germline V gene lookup returns CDR1 SGHTA and CDR2 FQGNSA. The CDR3 coding sequence is TGTGCCAGCAGCGAGCGGAGACAGGGTTGGGGTGAAGCTTTCTTT. Protein sequence: CASSERRQGWGEAFF.

This clone was seen a few times. This chain uses TRBV4-1 with TRBJ1-5, with D perhaps matching TRBD1 (6 bases). Germline V gene data show CDR1 as MGHRA and CDR2 as YSYEKL. This CDR3 region has 15 residues. V lost 2 bases and J lost 3, with 11 bases in between. The CDR3 bases are TGCGCCAGCAGCCAACCTAGACAGGTCAATCAGCCCCAGCATTTT. Translating gives CASSQPRQVNQPQHF.

This chain uses TRBV2 with TRBJ2-5; 15 positions match TRBD2. Germline V gene data show CDR1 as SNHLY and CDR2 as FYNNEI. V shed 5 bases, J shed 5 bases, and the junction held 12 bases outside the gene matches. The CDR3 runs 18 residues. CDR3 sequence reads: CASSSKRSGTSGGETQYF. CDR3 bases: TGTGCCAGCAGTTCGAAGCGTTCGGGGACTAGCGGGGGGGAGACCCAGTACTTC.

The V gene is TRBV4-3, the J gene TRBJ1-1; D possibly corresponds to TRBD1 (5 bases). CDR3 length: 11 residues. Germline V CDR1 and CDR2: LGHNA, YSLEER. V was shortened by 1 base and J by 10 bases, with 7 bases between the two germline ends. The CDR3 DNA follows: TGCGCCAGCAGCCAAGCGGGGACAGCTTTCTTT. Its protein is CASSQAGTAFF.

The V gene is TRBV11-2, the J gene TRBJ2-7; perhaps D is TRBD1 or TRBD2 (6 bases each). The CDR3 totals 13 residues. The V and J ends lost 5 bases and 5 bases respectively, with 13 bases between them. Germline V lookup: CDR1 SGHAT, CDR2 FQNNGV. The CDR3 nucleotides read TGTGCCAGCAGCCCAGGGGAGGTCCACGAGCAGTACTTC. Its translation: CASSPGEVHEQYF.

The rearrangement uses TRBV19 and TRBJ1-2; D unresolved. Trimming shortened V by 7 bases and J by 6 bases, and 21 bases separated the two germline ends. The CDR3 has 15 residues. In germline, CDR1 is LNHDA, CDR2 SQIVND (reference sequence). CDR3 sequence reads: CASNREDYLEDGYTF. CDR3 coding DNA: TGTGCCAGTAATCGGGAGGACTACCTTGAGGATGGCTACACCTTC.

The chain carries TRBV6-1 and TRBJ2-7; D uncertain. The CDR3 consists of 14 residues. The V gene lost 2 bases and the J gene lost 8 bases, with 16 bases spanning the gap. The germline CDR1 and CDR2 sequences are MNHNS and SASEGT. The CDR3 spells CASSEPIRKAKQYF. CDR3 coding DNA: TGTGCCAGCAGTGAACCAATAAGGAAGGCAAAGCAGTACTTC.

V is TRBV15 and J is TRBJ1-5; the D gene is possibly TRBD1 (6 bases). From germline, CDR1 is LNHNV and CDR2 YYDKDF (reference sequence). V lost 0 bases and J lost 3, with 15 bases in between. CDR3 length: 17 amino acids. CDR3 in DNA: TGTGCCACCAGCAGAGATCTGAGGACAGTAGACAATCAGCCCCAGCATTTT. It is translated as CATSRDLRTVDNQPQHF.

The chain has TRBV6-2 or TRBV6-3 and TRBJ1-5, with D maybe TRBD1 (5 bases). This CDR3 is 14 amino acids long. Between the trimmed V and J ends, which lost 5 bases and 6 bases, there was a span of 14 bases. Germline V gene lookup returns CDR1 MNHEY and CDR2 SVGEGT. CDR3 sequence (DNA): TGTGCCAGCAGTGGGGTGTTTGGGGGTCAGCCCCAGCATTTT. Protein product: CASSGVFGGQPQHF.

CDR3: CASSVLDRGHGYTF. CDR3 DNA sequence: TGTGCCAGCAGCGTCCTTGACAGGGGGCACGGCTACACCTTC. The gene calls are TRBV9 and TRBJ1-2; 10 bases map to TRBD1. Germline V gives CDR1 SGDLS, CDR2 YYNGEE. The length of the CDR3 is 14 residues. V was pared by 2 bases and J by 8 bases, with 6 bases of the junction left unmatched.

The rearrangement links TRBV24-1 to TRBJ2-3; D gene unclear. The CDR3 runs 13 residues. V dropped 2 bases and J dropped 4 bases, with 6 bases sitting between them. The V gene's germline CDR1 is KGHDR and CDR2 SFDVKD. As DNA, the CDR3 is TGTGCCACCAGTGATTCTGGGGCAGATACGCAGTATTTT. Translating gives CATSDSGADTQYF.